This TCR beta chain was identified during a study of blood T cell repertoires in COVID-19. Study as a whole: Material from acute and convalescent COVID-19 was sourced from the United States, Italy and Spain.

Data came from immunoSEQ multiplex PCR; TCRdb stores just in-frame clones and leaves some out. The sample shows 230,000 or so clones, over 70% of them seen only once. Germline CDR1 LNHDA, CDR2 SQIVND (reference sequence). V trimming: 9 bases; J trimming: 5 bases; junction bases outside the gene matches: 12. The CDR3 extends over 14 amino acids. Sample: peripheral blood. J is TRBJ1-2 and V is TRBV19; TRBD1 matches 7 bases. This sequence originates from a man aged 35 to 55 with active or convalescent COVID-19. CDR3 loop: CASRQGALGYGYTF. The CDR3 bases are TGTGCCAGCCGACAGGGCGCACTTGGGTATGGCTACACCTTC.